A selection of T cell receptor beta chains follows, all from one sample in a study of shared clonotypes between healthy human individuals. Sequenced by immunoSEQ multiplex PCR; TCRdb stores in-frame clones only, minus some. Of some 89,000 clones in the sample, roughly two thirds were seen once. The sequenced sample was memory CD8+ T cells sorted from blood. The receptors derive from a young man in good health. Both conserved end residues are part of each CDR3. The D gene is left open where the match is weak. Clone size is not always given. Where it is, it says once, few, many or a class for expanded clones.

D gene,J gene,clone size,V gene,CDR3 DNA,CDR3 protein
NA,TRBJ2-1,NA,TRBV11-3,TGTGCCAGCAGCTCACAGCAAAGCGGGCCTTACAATGAGCAGTTCTTC,CASSSQQSGPYNEQFF
TRBD1,TRBJ2-7,NA,TRBV2,TGTGCCAGCAGGGCCGGGACAGTCGAGCAGTACTTC,CASRAGTVEQYF
NA,TRBJ2-6,many,TRBV6-1,TGTGCCAGCAGTGAAACCCCCTCTGGGGCCAACGTCCTGACTTTC,CASSETPSGANVLTF
NA,TRBJ2-7,few,TRBV25-1,TGTGCCAGCAGTGAGAAGGTTAGGAACGAGCAGTACTTC,CASSEKVRNEQYF
NA,TRBJ2-7,NA,TRBV28,TGTGCCAGCAGATGGGCCGGCGACCGTTACGAGCAGTACTTC,CASRWAGDRYEQYF
NA,TRBJ1-4,medium-sized,TRBV2,TGTGCCAGCAGTGAAGGGGTAGAGGTTGAAAAACTGTTTTTT,CASSEGVEVEKLFF
TRBD2,TRBJ2-7,NA,TRBV4-1,TGCGCCAGCAGCCAAACTAGCGGCTACGAGCAGTACTTC,CASSQTSGYEQYF
NA,TRBJ2-1,NA,TRBV7-9,TGTGCCAGCAGCCGGGGGCTTGCGGGAATGGGGTACAATGAGCAGTTCTTC,CASSRGLAGMGYNEQFF
TRBD2,TRBJ2-7,NA,TRBV5-5,TGTGCCAGCAGCGGGACTAGCGGGGCCTACGAGCAGTACTTC,CASSGTSGAYEQYF
TRBD2,TRBJ2-3,NA,TRBV19,TGTGCCAGTAGGTACGGCGGGGGAAGCACAGATACGCAGTATTTT,CASRYGGGSTDTQYF
TRBD1,TRBJ1-4,NA,TRBV28,TGTGCCAGCAGTTTAAGGGACAGGGGACGGATGGGAGAAAAACTGTTTTTT,CASSLRDRGRMGEKLFF
NA,TRBJ1-2,NA,TRBV25-1,TGTGCCAGCAGTGAATATAGAGGCTACACCTTC,CASSEYRGYTF
NA,TRBJ1-5,NA,TRBV5-6,TGTGCCAGCAGCTTTCTTCGTGCAGGTAGCAATCAGCCCCAGCATTTT,CASSFLRAGSNQPQHF
NA,TRBJ1-1,once,TRBV7-7,TGTGCTAGCAGCTTAGCGGAAGGGACTGAAGCTTTCTTT,CASSLAEGTEAFF
NA,TRBJ2-3,few,TRBV10-1,TGCGCCAGCAGTGAGTTTGAGGACGCAGATACGCAGTATTTT,CASSEFEDADTQYF
TRBD2,TRBJ2-5,NA,TRBV9,TGTGCCAGCAGCGTTAGCGGGAGAGCCTCAGAGACCCAGTACTTC,CASSVSGRASETQYF
TRBD2,TRBJ2-2,once,TRBV9,TGTGCCAGCAGCGTAGAGGTGGGAGGGCCGATCGGGGAGCTGTTTTTT,CASSVEVGGPIGELFF
NA,TRBJ2-1,NA,TRBV28,TGTGCCAGCAGTTTATTCGTGCGAGGGAAAGATGAGCAGTTCTTC,CASSLFVRGKDEQFF
NA,TRBJ2-5,NA,TRBV5-1,TGCGCCAGCAGCCTCTCGGGGGTCCAAGAGACCCAGTACTTC,CASSLSGVQETQYF
NA,TRBJ2-2,NA,TRBV7-9,TGTGCCAGCAGCTTTCGGACCCCGAACACCGGGGAGCTGTTTTTT,CASSFRTPNTGELFF
NA,TRBJ1-2,NA,TRBV28,TGTGCCAGCAGTATCCAGGTTCTCTATGGCTACACCTTC,CASSIQVLYGYTF
TRBD2,TRBJ2-1,NA,TRBV6-6,TGTGCCATCGACAGGGAGACTAGCGGGATCGACAATGAGCAGTTCTTC,CAIDRETSGIDNEQFF
TRBD1,TRBJ1-1,NA,TRBV7-9,TGTGCCAGCAGCTTACAGGGGGACACTGAAGCTTTCTTT,CASSLQGDTEAFF
NA,TRBJ1-2,NA,TRBV29-1,TGCAGCGTTGAAGGGGGTGCCAGTGGCCCAGCTAACTATGGCTACACCTTC,CSVEGGASGPANYGYTF
NA,TRBJ2-4,many,TRBV7-9,TGTGCCAGCAGCTTTGGGGACGTAGCCAAAAACATTCAGTACTTC,CASSFGDVAKNIQYF
TRBD2,TRBJ2-3,NA,TRBV11-2,TGTGCCAGCAGCTTAGTCGTAGGACTAGCGGGAGTTTTAGATACGCAGTATTTT,CASSLVVGLAGVLDTQYF
TRBD2,TRBJ2-7,NA,TRBV18,TGTGCCAGCTCACCTCCCGGGACTAGTCCCTACGAGCAGTACTTC,CASSPPGTSPYEQYF
NA,TRBJ2-6,NA,TRBV28,TGTGCCAGCAGTTCTAGCGAGACCTCGGGGTCCAACGTCCTGACTTTC,CASSSSETSGSNVLTF
TRBD1,TRBJ1-2,many,TRBV19,TGTGCCAGTAGCTTCTATTTCCGGGACAGACGGTCCAACTATGGCTACACCTTC,CASSFYFRDRRSNYGYTF
NA,TRBJ1-5,NA,TRBV6-1,TGTGCCAGCAGTGGAGGGACATCCAAACATCAGCCCCAGCATTTT,CASSGGTSKHQPQHF
NA,TRBJ2-1,NA,TRBV7-9,TGTGCCAGCAGCCCAGACTCAAGCAATGAGCAGTTCTTC,CASSPDSSNEQFF
TRBD1,TRBJ2-2,once,TRBV7-9,TGTGCCAGCAGCCCTCCCGGGACAGCCAACACCGGGGAGCTGTTTTTT,CASSPPGTANTGELFF
NA,TRBJ2-7,few,TRBV9,TGTGCCAGCAGCCCTCGACTGTACTCCTACGAGCAGTACTTC,CASSPRLYSYEQYF
NA,TRBJ2-3,NA,TRBV6-1,TGTGCCAGCAGTGAATGGGGGGGGGCCACAGATACGCAGTATTTT,CASSEWGGATDTQYF
NA,TRBJ2-7,NA,TRBV13,TGTGCCAGCAGCTTGGTTTCCTACGAGCAGTACTTC,CASSLVSYEQYF
NA,TRBJ2-7,NA,TRBV10-2,TGCGCCAGCACTCATACGGACCGGGGCGAGCAGTACTTC,CASTHTDRGEQYF
TRBD2,TRBJ2-2,NA,TRBV5-5,TGTGCCAGCAGCTTTTGGGGGGGCACCGGGGAGCTGTTTTTT,CASSFWGGTGELFF
NA,TRBJ2-7,NA,TRBV28,TGTGCCAGCAGTTTATATGGGGGTATCTCCTACGAGCAGTACTTC,CASSLYGGISYEQYF
NA,TRBJ1-2,NA,TRBV11-2,TGTGCCAGCAGCTTAGAATCGGGACAAATCAATGGCTACACCTTC,CASSLESGQINGYTF
TRBD2,TRBJ2-2,NA,TRBV9,TGTGCCAGCAGCCCCCGGCGGGAGCTCTGGGCCGACACCGGGGAGCTGTTTTTT,CASSPRRELWADTGELFF
NA,TRBJ1-3,NA,TRBV14,TGTGCCAGCAGCCAAATAGGGGTAAACACCATATATTTT,CASSQIGVNTIYF
TRBD2,TRBJ2-1,NA,TRBV6-6,TGTGCCAGCAGTCCGACTAGCGGGAGCTACAATGAGCAGTTCTTC,CASSPTSGSYNEQFF
TRBD1,TRBJ1-3,few,TRBV10-1,TGCGCCAGCAGGGACAGGGAAAACGGAAACACCATATATTTT,CASRDRENGNTIYF
TRBD1,TRBJ1-2,few,TRBV11-2,TGTGCCAGCAGCTGGGACAGGGGAGCTGGCTACACCTTC,CASSWDRGAGYTF
NA,TRBJ2-3,NA,TRBV23-1,TGCGCCAGCAGTCTAACAGGGAGGAGCACAGATACGCAGTATTTT,CASSLTGRSTDTQYF
NA,TRBJ2-5,NA,TRBV11-2,TGTGCCAGCAGCTTAGCAGAGATCCAAGAGACCCAGTACTTC,CASSLAEIQETQYF